This T cell receptor (beta chain) was obtained from a study of Ad26.COV2.S vaccination and SARS-CoV-2 variants. Study-wide findings and caveats: Whether participants received vaccine or placebo, their non-spike TCR breadth was similar.

Sequencing used immunoSEQ multiplex PCR; TCRdb keeps in-frame clones, though not all of them. The table shows hundreds of thousands of clones, with 89% occurring only once. The V end was cut by 0 bases, the J end by 0 bases, with 10 bases between. The CDR3 contains 16 residues. CDR1 SGHRS and CDR2 YFSETQ come from the germline V gene. In regard to this clone: Its target is not known.

This sample's treatment: around 19 received Ad26.COV2.S at low or high dose, single or two shots; a few received placebo; per-sample allocation not given. Day 63 following the first vaccine or placebo injection was when the samples were taken. An adult of 18-55 years in Boston served as donor. The rearrangement links TRBV5-1 to TRBJ1-3; D might be TRBD1 (5 bases). The material sequenced was peripheral blood, taken in a trial of Ad26.COV2.S vaccine versus placebo. The sequence was collected from a person between 18 and 59 years old who received the Ad26.COV2.S COVID-19 vaccine or a placebo. The CDR3 coding sequence is TGCGCCAGCAGCTTGGCGGGGGTAAGCTCTGGAAACACCATATATTTT. Translated: CASSLAGVSSGNTIYF. The full variable domain, its missing parts supplied by reference TRBV5-1 and TRBJ1-3, is KAGVTQTPRYLIKTRGQQVTLSCSPISGHRSVSWYQQTPGQGLQFLFEYFSETQRNKGNFPGRFSGRQFSNSRSEMNVSTLELGDSALYLCASSLAGVSSGNTIYFGEGSWLTVV.